These 26 T cell receptor beta chains share one sample of origin, sequenced in a study of post-analysis software for immune sequencing data. Study-wide results and limits: Elevated frequency relative to controls characterized several TRBV segments in patients, TRBV5-6, TRBV5-1 and TRBV20-1 among them.

Their antigens remain unidentified. The authors incorporated unique molecular identifiers into the TCR beta cDNA libraries. MiXCR, run by TCRdb on the PCR reads, gives a single entry per CDR3 protein. The sample lists hundreds of thousands of distinct CDR3 sequences; 44% were seen once. Input material: blood. The receptor set was obtained from a girl aged 5 to 17 with multiple sclerosis.

This clonotype occurred many times. At one end the junction does not follow the germline gene, possibly because of a read error. The rearrangement joins TRBV5-1 to TRBJ2-7, with D tentatively TRBD2 (5 bases). This CDR3 region has 14 residues. The germline V gene encodes CDR1 SGHRS and CDR2 YFSETQ. The CDR3 coding sequence is TGTGCCAGCAGCTTGAGGGATTCCTCCTACGAGCAGTACTTC. Translated, it gives CASSLRDSSYEQYF.

In its sample, this clonotype was seen a few times. The rearrangement uses TRBV12-3 or TRBV12-4 and TRBJ2-1; the match to TRBD2 covers 10 bases. The CDR3 has 15 amino acids. V lost 5 bases to trimming and J lost 3 bases; unmatched junction nucleotides: 4. The CDR3 DNA reads as TGTGCCAGCAGTCCGACTAGCGGGTACTACAATGAGCAGTTCTTC. This translates into CASSPTSGYYNEQFF.

The rearrangement uses TRBV12-3 or TRBV12-4 and TRBJ1-1; 7 nucleotides align to TRBD1. The J segment lost 2 bases and the V segment lost 4 bases, leaving 10 bases of the junction unmatched. This CDR3 is built from 16 residues. Written as DNA, the CDR3 is TGTGCCAGCAGTTCTGCCCCAGGGGGAAGCAACACTGAAGCTTTCTTT. Its protein is CASSSAPGGSNTEAFF.

The chain uses TRBV11-2 and TRBJ2-3, with D perhaps being TRBD1 or TRBD2 (5 bases each). V dropped 3 bases and J dropped 4 bases, with 8 bases sitting between them. The length of the CDR3 is 13 residues. Germline V gene lookup returns CDR1 SGHAT and CDR2 FQNNGV. The CDR3 is CASSFPGPDTQYF. DNA of the CDR3: TGTGCCAGCAGCTTTCCGGGGCCAGATACGCAGTATTTT.

This clonotype turned up a few times. The chain employs TRBV12-3 or TRBV12-4 and TRBJ2-7; D call uncertain. This CDR3 contains 13 residues. The V end lost 6 bases, the J end lost 0 bases, and 9 bases lay between the germline ends. CDR3 in DNA: TGTGCCAGCAGACTCGGGCCCTCCTACGAGCAGTACTTC. As protein: CASRLGPSYEQYF.

The chain couples TRBV20-1 to TRBJ2-7; TRBD1 agrees at 7 bases. The CDR3 contains 15 residues. The V segment lost 3 bases and the J segment 2 bases; nucleotides outside the gene matches: 10. Germline CDR1 reads DFQATT; CDR2 reads SNEGSKA (reference sequence). CDR3 DNA: TGCAGTGCTAGTTTGCCCTCCGGGACAGCCTACGAGCAGTACTTC. It yields the protein CSASLPSGTAYEQYF.

The chain couples TRBV20-1 to TRBJ1-2; D uncertain. This CDR3 has 10 amino acids. From germline, CDR1 is DFQATT and CDR2 SNEGSKA (reference sequence). V lost 3 bases, J lost 12 bases, and 11 bases lay in between. CDR3 amino acids: CSARGKSDTF. The CDR3 DNA sequence: TGCAGTGCTAGGGGGAAGTCGGACACCTTC.

The gene calls are TRBV6-1 and TRBJ1-2; D is unclear. This CDR3 is 12 amino acids long. The V end lost 8 bases, the J end lost 4 bases, and 11 bases lay between the germline ends. Germline CDR1 is MNHNS and CDR2 is SASEGT. The CDR3 protein is CASFKGSYGYTF. The CDR3 nucleotides read TGTGCCAGCTTTAAGGGATCCTATGGCTACACCTTC.

This clonotype has at least ten counts. V is TRBV12-3 or TRBV12-4 and J is TRBJ2-5; D remains unclear. V was shortened by 5 bases and J by 4 bases, with 8 bases between the two germline ends. CDR3 size: 12 residues. The CDR3 nucleotides read TGTGCCAGCAGTCCTAATGGAGAGACCCAGTACTTC. Amino acid sequence: CASSPNGETQYF.

This clonotype was observed a handful of times. V is TRBV20-1 and J is TRBJ2-7, with TRBD2 identical over 11 bases. This CDR3 is 15 amino acids long. Trimming cost V 3 bases and J 4 bases; bases outside gene matches: 8. Germline V gives CDR1 DFQATT, CDR2 SNEGSKA (reference sequence). The CDR3 DNA reads TGCAGTGCTAGTTCCCTGACTAGCGGGGATTACGAGCAGTACTTC. This gives the protein CSASSLTSGDYEQYF.

V is TRBV7-2 and J is TRBJ1-2; D may be TRBD1 (6 bases). The CDR3 loop spans 14 amino acids. Trimming removed 4 bases from V and 5 bases from J, with 14 bases in between. CDR1 is SGHTA and CDR2 is FQGNSA in the germline V gene. In DNA form, the CDR3 reads TGTGCCAGCAGCTCCCGGGGGCCCGGGTATGGCTACACCTTC. Translated: CASSSRGPGYGYTF.

This clonotype was observed a handful of times. The chain couples TRBV7-9 to TRBJ1-2; a possible D gene is TRBD1 (6 bases). The germline V and J ends were trimmed by 3 bases and 9 bases, with 23 bases remaining between them. Germline V gene sequence: CDR1 SEHNR, CDR2 FQNEAQ (reference sequence). This CDR3 contains 16 residues. The CDR3 reads CASSLGGLLPWVSYTF. CDR3 in DNA: TGTGCCAGCAGCTTGGGGGGCCTTTTGCCCTGGGTGAGCTACACCTTC.

The V and J genes are TRBV5-6 and TRBJ1-2, with a tentative D call TRBD1 (6 bases). The length of the CDR3 is 15 residues. Germline V gene lookup returns CDR1 SGHDT and CDR2 YYEEEE. V was trimmed by 0 bases and J by 5 bases, leaving 14 bases between them. CDR3 sequence: CASSLEQGPPYGYTF. The DNA of the CDR3 is TGTGCCAGCAGCTTGGAACAGGGTCCACCTTATGGCTACACCTTC.

This clonotype was seen only a few times. The rearrangement links TRBV7-3 to TRBJ2-1; D may be TRBD2 (6 bases). Trimming left V 5 bases short and J 4 bases short, with 12 bases between. This CDR3 has 14 amino acids. CDR1 is SGHTA, CDR2 FQGTGA, per germline. The CDR3 protein is CASSPPGLYNEQFF. The CDR3 bases are TGTGCCAGCAGCCCACCGGGACTGTACAATGAGCAGTTCTTC.

The gene calls are TRBV12-3 or TRBV12-4 and TRBJ2-5; D might be TRBD1 or TRBD2, each matching 5 bases. Trimming took 6 bases from V and 5 from J, leaving 16 bases between them. The CDR3 sequence is 14 residues long. In DNA, the CDR3 is TGTGCCAGCAGCCCGCCCGGGGCAGGGGAGACCCAGTACTTC. Protein product: CASSPPGAGETQYF.

As to this clonotype: The final CDR3 position lacks the conserved phenylalanine or tryptophan, pointing to a likely read error. The genes are TRBV12-3 or TRBV12-4 and TRBJ2-1, with a possible D match to TRBD2 (6 bases). This CDR3 comprises 15 residues. Deletions cut 5 bases from V and 8 bases from J, with 19 bases between. CDR3 in DNA: TGTGCCAGCAGTATCAGGCGGGAAGGAAAAGATGAGCAGTTCTCC. This gives the protein CASSIRREGKDEQFS.

V gene TRBV25-1 combines with J gene TRBJ2-7, with TRBD1 as a possible D gene (5 bases). The J call may be wrong; the DNA end is better matched by TRBJ2-5. CDR3 length equals 17 residues. CDR1 MGHDK and CDR2 SYGVNS come from the germline V gene. In DNA, the CDR3 is TGTGCCAGCAGGGGCCTCACCGCGTTGGGGCCGAGACAGACCCAGTACTTC. Its translation is CASRGLTALGPRQTQYF.

The chain is built from TRBV7-2 and TRBJ2-4; D is perhaps TRBD2 (5 bases). The DNA end is a closer match to TRBJ2-7, so the J assignment may be wrong. The CDR3 extends over 15 amino acids. CDR1 is SGHTA, CDR2 FQGNSA, per germline. CDR3 nucleotide sequence: TGTGCCAGCAGCTTTCTAGCCTGGGAAACCTACGAGCAGTACGTC. Its protein product is CASSFLAWETYEQYV.

Remarks on this clonotype: The junction shows a germline mismatch at one end, possibly a read error. The V call is TRBV20-1, the J call TRBJ2-3; perhaps TRBD2 as D (5 bases). The CDR3 contains 14 residues. Germline loops: CDR1 DFQATT, CDR2 SNEGSKA (reference sequence). The CDR3 sequence is CSATSEGSSDAQYF. The DNA of the CDR3 is TGCAGTGCTACCTCAGAGGGTAGCTCAGATGCGCAGTATTTT.

The table lists this clonotype with a few counts. The chain joins TRBV4-1 to TRBJ1-4, with TRBD1 identical over 11 bases. V trimming: 4 bases; J trimming: 2 bases; junction bases outside the gene matches: 9. Per germline, CDR1 MGHRA and CDR2 YSYEKL. The CDR3 consists of 18 residues. CDR3 sequence: CASSRGQGALETNEKLFF. The DNA of the CDR3 is TGCGCCAGCAGCCGAGGACAGGGGGCATTGGAGACTAATGAAAAACTGTTTTTT.

V gene TRBV6-2 or TRBV6-3 combines with J gene TRBJ2-1, with 9 bases that match TRBD2. Germline lookup yields CDR1 MNHEY and CDR2 SVGEGT. The junction had 3 bases not matched to a gene; V was cut back by 2 bases and J by 1 base. This CDR3 region has 16 residues. The CDR3, as DNA: TGTGCCAGCAGTTACGCGACTAGCGGATCCTACAATGAGCAGTTCTTC. Amino acids: CASSYATSGSYNEQFF.

This clonotype was seen a few times. This chain connects TRBV20-1 to TRBJ2-5; D is ambiguous. Between the trimmed V and J ends, which lost 1 base and 4 bases, there was a span of 13 bases. Germline lookup yields CDR1 DFQATT and CDR2 SNEGSKA (reference sequence). The CDR3 runs to 14 residues. The CDR3 DNA reads as TGCAGTGCTAGAGGACCCCTGCCGAGAGAGACCCAGTACTTC. Amino acid sequence: CSARGPLPRETQYF.

This clonotype was found many times. The rearrangement joins TRBV7-9 to TRBJ1-1; no reliable D call. The CDR3 contains 13 residues. Germline V gene sequence: CDR1 SEHNR, CDR2 FQNEAQ (reference sequence). The V end lost 1 base, the J end lost 0 bases, and 3 bases lay between the germline ends. CDR3 protein: CASSLDMNTEAFF. The CDR3 coding sequence is TGTGCCAGCAGCTTAGACATGAACACTGAAGCTTTCTTT.

The chain carries TRBV5-1 and TRBJ2-7; 8 positions agree with TRBD2. Trimming took 0 bases from V and 2 from J; bases not matched to a gene: 4. The CDR3 sequence is 15 residues long. Germline CDR1 and CDR2: SGHRS and YFSETQ. The CDR3 DNA reads TGCGCCAGCAGCTTGGGAAGCGGGAGACCCTACGAGCAGTACTTC. It translates to CASSLGSGRPYEQYF.

This clonotype was seen more than once but under ten times. V usage is TRBV29-1 and J usage is TRBJ2-1, with D unclear. V dropped 2 bases and J dropped 0 bases, with 5 bases sitting between them. Per germline, CDR1 SQVTM and CDR2 ANQGSEA. The CDR3 extends over 13 amino acids. The CDR3 loop reads CSVELLSYNEQFF. The CDR3 region has the DNA TGCAGCGTTGAATTACTCTCCTACAATGAGCAGTTCTTC.

In its sample, this clonotype was seen a few times. CDR3 protein: CAISAPGQGRYEQYF. The DNA of the CDR3 is TGTGCCATCAGTGCCCCGGGACAGGGGAGGTACGAGCAGTACTTC. The rearrangement joins TRBV10-3 to TRBJ2-7; TRBD1 matches at 10 bases. This CDR3 has 15 residues. Trimming cost V 4 bases and J 4 bases; bases outside gene matches: 7. Germline V gene data show CDR1 as ENHRY and CDR2 as SYGVKD.